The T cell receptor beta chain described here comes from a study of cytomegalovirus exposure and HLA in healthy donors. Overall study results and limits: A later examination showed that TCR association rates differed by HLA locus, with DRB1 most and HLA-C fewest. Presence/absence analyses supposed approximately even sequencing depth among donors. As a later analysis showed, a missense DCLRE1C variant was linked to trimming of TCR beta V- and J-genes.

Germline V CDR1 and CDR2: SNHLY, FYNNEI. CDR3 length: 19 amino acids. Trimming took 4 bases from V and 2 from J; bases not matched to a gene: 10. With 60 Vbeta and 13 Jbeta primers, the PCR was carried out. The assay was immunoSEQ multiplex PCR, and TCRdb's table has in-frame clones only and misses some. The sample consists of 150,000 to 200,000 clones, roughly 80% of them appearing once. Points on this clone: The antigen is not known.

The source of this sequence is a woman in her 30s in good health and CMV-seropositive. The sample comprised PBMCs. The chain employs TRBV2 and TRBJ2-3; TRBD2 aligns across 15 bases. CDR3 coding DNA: TGTGCCAGCAGTGGGGGACTAGCGGGAGGTTGGTTGGTCACAGATACGCAGTATTTT. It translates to CASSGGLAGGWLVTDTQYF.